The sequence of this T cell receptor (beta chain) was determined in a study of T cell changes during pregnancy in multiple sclerosis. Repertoires were generated with immunoSEQ multiplex PCR, while TCRdb's copy carries only in-frame clones and drops some. The profile shows about 75,000 clones, about 90% of them singletons. The germline CDR1 and CDR2 sequences are SSHAT and FNYEAQ (reference sequence). This CDR3 is 14 amino acids long. Concerning this clone itself: Sequence at one end of the junction differs from germline and may be a read error.

The chain recombines TRBV7-7 with TRBJ2-5, with unresolved D. The receptor was derived from a female donor in good health, enrolled as a control in a pregnancy study. The starting material was peripheral blood, obtained in the first trimester of pregnancy. The CDR3: CASSFPVPHETQYF. The CDR3 coding sequence is TGTGCTAGCAGTTTCCCGGTCCCCCACGAGACCCAGTACTTC.